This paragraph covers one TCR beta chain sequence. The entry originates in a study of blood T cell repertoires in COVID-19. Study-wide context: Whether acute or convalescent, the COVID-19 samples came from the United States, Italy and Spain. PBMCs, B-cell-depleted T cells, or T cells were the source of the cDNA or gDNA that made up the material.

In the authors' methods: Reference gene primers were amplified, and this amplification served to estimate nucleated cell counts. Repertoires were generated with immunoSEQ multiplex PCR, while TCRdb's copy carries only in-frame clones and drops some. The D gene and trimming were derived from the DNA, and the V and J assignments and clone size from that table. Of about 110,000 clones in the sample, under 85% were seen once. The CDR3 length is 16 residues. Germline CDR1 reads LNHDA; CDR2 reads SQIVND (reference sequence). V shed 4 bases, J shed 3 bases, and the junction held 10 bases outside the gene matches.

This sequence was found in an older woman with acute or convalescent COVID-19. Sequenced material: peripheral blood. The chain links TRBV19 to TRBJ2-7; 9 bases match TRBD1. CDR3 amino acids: CASSSTGGVIRYEQYF. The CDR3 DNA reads TGTGCCAGTAGTAGTACAGGGGGCGTGATACGCTACGAGCAGTACTTC.